This T cell receptor (beta chain) was identified in a study of cytomegalovirus exposure and HLA in healthy donors. Germline V CDR1 and CDR2: SEHNR, FQNEAQ (reference sequence). V was clipped by 5 bases and J by 3 bases, with 5 bases between them. This CDR3 contains 12 residues. Researchers ran the PCR with 60 Vbeta and 13 Jbeta primers. TCRdb's copy holds only in-frame clones and misses some; the assay was immunoSEQ multiplex PCR. The data show over 150,000 clones, about four fifths seen once. Sequenced material: PBMCs. The TCR sequence derives from a man between 18 and 29 years old in good health and CMV-seronegative. The rearrangement links TRBV7-9 to TRBJ2-1; D ambiguous. The CDR3 nucleotides are TGTGCCAGCAGCCCGTACTACAATGAGCAGTTCTTC. Its translation: CASSPYYNEQFF.